This TCR beta chain was observed in a study of Ad26.COV2.S vaccination and SARS-CoV-2 variants. Study-wide background: In the study, Ad26.COV2.S was injected intramuscularly once, or twice 56 days apart.

Profiled with immunoSEQ multiplex PCR; TCRdb holds only in-frame clones, not every one. The sample has 290,000 or so clones; roughly 86% are singletons. Regarding the study as a whole: The study found higher spike-specific TCR breadth in vaccine than placebo recipients. Using TCR breadth and depth analyses may have led to underestimated total T cell responses. Vaccine and placebo recipients had comparable breadth of non-spike TCRs.

V gave up 5 bases and J gave up 3 bases; unmatched junction bases: 8. CDR3 length: 15 amino acids. CDR1 is SGHNT, CDR2 YYREEE, per germline (reference sequence). Treatment meaning: roughly 18 received Ad26.COV2.S at low or high dose, single or two shots; about 5 received placebo; per-sample allocation not given. The investigators took samples on day 63 after the first vaccine or placebo injection. Turning to this clone: Its cognate antigen is unknown.

Source: peripheral blood, taken in a trial of Ad26.COV2.S vaccine versus placebo. The receptor was isolated from a person between 18 and 65 years old who received the Ad26.COV2.S COVID-19 vaccine or a placebo. The rearrangement links TRBV5-4 to TRBJ2-7; 10 bases agree with TRBD2. CDR3 nucleotides: TGTGCCAGCAGTCACAGGACTAGCGGTTACTACGAGCAGTACTTC. This gives the protein CASSHRTSGYYEQYF.